Sequencing of this T cell receptor (beta chain) was carried out in a study of shared clonotypes between healthy human individuals. A note on this clone: What it binds is not known.

The study's findings and limits: Four donors shared 5% to 5.5% of their naive CD4 clonotypes. Relative to their counterparts shared across all four donors, non-shared clonotypes exhibited diminished generation probabilities. Rarefaction showed sorted-subset sequencing was incomplete despite large depth.

As processed by the authors: As immunoSEQ supplied junction-only sequences (without quality scores), filtering differed. Profiled with immunoSEQ multiplex PCR; TCRdb holds only in-frame clones, not every one. V, J and clone size are taken as reported in that table, and D and trimming were inferred from the DNA itself. The data contain approximately 940,000 clones, 76% of them singletons. The germline gives CDR1 SGDLS, CDR2 YYNGEE. This CDR3 has 14 residues. V trimming: 2 bases; J trimming: 5 bases; junction bases outside the gene matches: 2. The source is a man between 18 and 29 years old in good health. Source material: memory CD4+ T cells sorted from blood. Subset denoted: CD45RA-negative fraction. The chain couples TRBV9 to TRBJ1-4; TRBD1 aligns across 8 bases. The chain's CDR3 is CASSVSGGNEKLFF. The CDR3 coding sequence is TGTGCCAGCAGCGTCTCAGGGGGCAATGAAAAACTGTTTTTT.